Described below is a single T cell receptor beta chain sequence and its context. This clone was recorded a few times. This receptor's antigen is unknown. Base qualities are not at hand, and no much larger clone is one base apart. The sample belongs to a study of blood T cell repertoires in COVID-19 (dated by TCRdb to the early 2020s). About the study as a whole: The collaborator samples originated in the United States, Italy and Spain and spanned the acute and convalescent phases of COVID-19. The material from the prospective study consisted of cDNA or gDNA derived from T cells, B-cell-depleted T cells, or PBMCs. Deeply sampled blood TCRbeta repertoires from subjects exposed to, actively infected with, or recovered from COVID-19 were included in the dataset. The repertoires were released in a freely available public database intended as a resource for research on the immune response to SARS-CoV-2. Samples were obtained from the ongoing ImmuneRACE study (first 160 participants) and from 1,254 subjects provided by 6 global collaborators. The sample metadata nearly always contained a de-identified subject ID, COVID-19 status, age in years and sex. HLA class I and class II types, where available, came from metadata supplied by the sample provider rather than from assay-based typing.

Relative to germline, V is missing 9 bases and J is missing 0 bases, with 15 bases of the junction outside any gene match. As encoded in the germline V gene, CDR1 is MRHNA while CDR2 is SNTAGT. There are 17 amino acids in the CDR3, from cysteine to phenylalanine inclusive. This entry keeps only the CDR3 DNA: 51 bases, framed from base 1. Here is what the overall study found, with its caveats: How much clinical and demographic metadata was included differed by source and by participant, and the metadata was provided uncurated.

TCRbeta CDR3 regions were amplified from genomic DNA by means of the immunoSEQ Assay, a bias-controlled multiplex PCR. On the authors' methods: Within the assay, amplification of reference gene primers was used to estimate how many nucleated cells each sample contained. Sequence reads were collapsed and filtered to measure the absolute abundance of every unique TCRbeta CDR3 rearrangement. Productive Simpson clonality was computed per sample as the square root of Simpson's diversity index over productive rearrangements. The immuneACCESS repertoire file appears here via TCRdb, limited to in-frame rearrangements. These files lack a portion of the clones; in checked studies, under half of the deficit traces to unresolved V genes, and the cause of the others is not known. V and J calls and clone size come straight from that table; D and trimming were deduced from the DNA. This sample is represented by about 380,000 clones; around 90% of them were singletons. More than 0.95% of the sample goes to the ten largest clones.

Participants in the prospective study were enrolled through a virtual design, were aged about 18 to 100 years, and lived in approximately 25 United States geographic areas. In the prospective study, participants were assigned to cohorts based on the clinical history participants reported in a screening survey and a study questionnaire. Recovered participants in ImmuneRACE Cohort 3 were defined as having two consecutive negative NP/OP PCR tests, clearance from a healthcare professional, or resolution of symptoms. Mobile phlebotomists in the prospective study collected whole blood, serum and a nasopharyngeal or oropharyngeal swab from every participant. Participants in the prospective study had the option to provide additional blood draws and questionnaires over a 2-month period. Prospective study blood samples were shipped either frozen or at room temperature before DNA extraction.

The sequence links TRBV6-4 to TRBJ1-1; TRBD1 agrees with 8 junctional bases. This clonotype originated in a woman younger than 30 who had recovered from COVID-19. Sequencing was carried out using PBMCs or T cells enriched from blood (not recorded which). CDR3 loop: CASSRRPGGFMNTEAFF. The DNA sequence reads TGTGCCAGTTCACGCCGGCCAGGGGGCTTTATGAACACTGAAGCTTTCTTT.